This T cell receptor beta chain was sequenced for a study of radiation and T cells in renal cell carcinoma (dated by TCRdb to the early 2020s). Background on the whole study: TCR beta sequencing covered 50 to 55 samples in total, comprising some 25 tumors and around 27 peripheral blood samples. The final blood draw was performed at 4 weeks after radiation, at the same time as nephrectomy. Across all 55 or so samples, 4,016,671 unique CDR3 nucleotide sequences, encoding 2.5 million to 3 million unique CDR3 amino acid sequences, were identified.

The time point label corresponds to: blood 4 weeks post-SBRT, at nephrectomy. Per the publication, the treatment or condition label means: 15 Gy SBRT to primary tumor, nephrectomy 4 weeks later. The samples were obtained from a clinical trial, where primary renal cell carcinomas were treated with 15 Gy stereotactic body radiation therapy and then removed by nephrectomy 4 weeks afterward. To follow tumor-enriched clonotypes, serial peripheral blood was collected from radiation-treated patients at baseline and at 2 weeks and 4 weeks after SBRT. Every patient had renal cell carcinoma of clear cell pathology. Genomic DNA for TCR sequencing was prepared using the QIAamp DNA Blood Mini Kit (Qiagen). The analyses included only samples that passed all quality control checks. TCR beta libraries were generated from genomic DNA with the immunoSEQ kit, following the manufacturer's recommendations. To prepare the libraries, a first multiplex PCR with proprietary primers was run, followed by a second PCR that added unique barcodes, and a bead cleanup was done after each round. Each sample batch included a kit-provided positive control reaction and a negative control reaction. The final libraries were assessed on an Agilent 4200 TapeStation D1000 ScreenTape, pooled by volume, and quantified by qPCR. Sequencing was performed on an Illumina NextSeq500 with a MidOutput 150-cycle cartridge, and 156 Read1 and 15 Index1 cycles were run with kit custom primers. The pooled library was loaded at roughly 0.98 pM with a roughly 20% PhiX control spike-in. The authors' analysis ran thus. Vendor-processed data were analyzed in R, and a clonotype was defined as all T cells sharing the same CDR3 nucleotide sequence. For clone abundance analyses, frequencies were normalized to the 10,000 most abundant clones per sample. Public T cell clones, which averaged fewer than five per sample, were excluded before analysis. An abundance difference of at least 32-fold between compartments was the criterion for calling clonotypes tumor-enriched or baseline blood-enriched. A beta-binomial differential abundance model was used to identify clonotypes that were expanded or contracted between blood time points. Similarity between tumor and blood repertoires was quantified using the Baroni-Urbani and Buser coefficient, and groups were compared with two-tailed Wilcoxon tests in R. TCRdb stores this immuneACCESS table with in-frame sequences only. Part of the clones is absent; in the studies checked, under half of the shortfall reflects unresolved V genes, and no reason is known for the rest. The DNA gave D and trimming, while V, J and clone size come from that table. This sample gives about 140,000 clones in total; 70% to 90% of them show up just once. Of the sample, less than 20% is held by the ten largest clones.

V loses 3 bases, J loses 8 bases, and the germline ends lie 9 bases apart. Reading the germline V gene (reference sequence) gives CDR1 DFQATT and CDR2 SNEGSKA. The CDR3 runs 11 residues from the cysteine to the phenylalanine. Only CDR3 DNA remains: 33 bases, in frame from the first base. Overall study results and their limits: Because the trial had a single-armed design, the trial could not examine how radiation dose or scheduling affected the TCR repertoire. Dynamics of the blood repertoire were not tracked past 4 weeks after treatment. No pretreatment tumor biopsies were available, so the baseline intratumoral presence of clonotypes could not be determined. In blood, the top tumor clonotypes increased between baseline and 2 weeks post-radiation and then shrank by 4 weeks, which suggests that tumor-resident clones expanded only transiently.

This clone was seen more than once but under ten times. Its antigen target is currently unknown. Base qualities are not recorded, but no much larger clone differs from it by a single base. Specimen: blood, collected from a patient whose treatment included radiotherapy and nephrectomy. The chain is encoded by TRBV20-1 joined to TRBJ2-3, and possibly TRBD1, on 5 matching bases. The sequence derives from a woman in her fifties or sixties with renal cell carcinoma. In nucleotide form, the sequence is TGCAGTGCTAGGACAGCTCCTACGCAGTATTTT. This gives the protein CSARTAPTQYF.